Below, 30 T cell receptor beta chains from the same sample are listed, as sequenced in a study of CD8+ T cells in alopecia areata. Documented treatment: oral pan-JAK inhibitor, 5-10 mg twice daily. Once RNA had been extracted, it was reverse transcribed into cDNA to act as the sequencing template. Assay used: immunoSEQ multiplex PCR; TCRdb lists only in-frame clones, some missing. The sample lists about 76,000 clones; around 65% were seen once. The specimen was CD8+ T cells sorted from blood, collected at week 24, from a patient treated with tofacitinib. These receptors came from a human donor with alopecia areata.

The CDR3 DNA is TGCGCCAGCAGCCAAGTGGGGGGGCTCCACGAGCAGTACTTC. Its translation: CASSQVGGLHEQYF. This chain uses TRBV4-1 with TRBJ2-7; weak D call: TRBD2 (7 bases). Trimming removed 1 base from V and 5 bases from J, with 12 bases in between. The CDR3 length is 14 residues. The germline gives CDR1 MGHRA, CDR2 YSYEKL.

The sample holds many counts of this clone. J is TRBJ2-2 and V is TRBV11-2, with 12 bases fitting TRBD2. The CDR3 runs 17 residues. Germline assignment: CDR1 SGHAT and CDR2 FQNNGV. V lost 2 bases, J lost 3 bases, and 4 bases stayed unmatched. The CDR3 loop reads CASSLRTSGVYTGELFF. The CDR3 coding sequence is TGTGCCAGCAGCTTACGGACTAGCGGGGTTTACACCGGGGAGCTGTTTTTT.

V usage is TRBV4-1 and J usage is TRBJ1-5; possibly TRBD1 for D (5 bases). The CDR3 covers 17 residues. Germline V gives CDR1 MGHRA, CDR2 YSYEKL. V lost 0 bases and J lost 1, with 13 bases in between. The CDR3 DNA sequence: TGCGCCAGCAGCCAAGATTTTGTCAGGGCGAGCAATCAGCCCCAGCATTTT. It codes for CASSQDFVRASNQPQHF.

The chain links TRBV4-1 to TRBJ2-2; D uncertain. The CDR3 contains 14 residues. Looked up from germline, CDR1 is MGHRA and CDR2 is YSYEKL. Deletions cut 2 bases from V and 1 base from J, with 5 bases between. CDR3 sequence reads: CASSQSVNTGELFF. The CDR3 DNA follows: TGCGCCAGCAGCCAAAGCGTGAACACCGGGGAGCTGTTTTTT.

This sequence joins TRBV14 and TRBJ2-7; a weak D match, TRBD1 (6 bases). From germline, CDR1 is SGHDN and CDR2 FVKESK. The CDR3 contains 14 residues. With 2 bases removed from V and 2 bases from J, the gap between germline ends came to 10 bases. CDR3 DNA sequence: TGTGCCAGCAGCCAATTAGACAGGCCCTACGAGCAGTACTTC. The encoded protein is CASSQLDRPYEQYF. Complete variable domain (other parts from reference TRBV14 and TRBJ2-7): EAGVTQFPSHSVIEKGQTVTLRCDPISGHDNLYWYRRVMGKEIKFLLHFVKESKQDESGMPNNRFLAERTGGTYSTLKVQPAELEDSGVYFCASSQLDRPYEQYFGPGTRLTVT.

The rearrangement uses TRBV5-6 and TRBJ2-2; D is unclear. CDR3 length: 12 amino acids. Germline V gene lookup returns CDR1 SGHDT and CDR2 YYEEEE. The V end lost 2 bases, the J end lost 5 bases, and 4 bases lay between the germline ends. CDR3 amino acids: CASSFLTGELFF. The CDR3 coding sequence is TGTGCCAGCAGCTTCCTAACCGGGGAGCTGTTTTTT.

This clone appeared a single time. This chain joins TRBV13 and TRBJ2-2; TRBD1 might be the D (5 bases). V lost 1 base and J lost 5, with 11 bases in between. Germline lookup yields CDR1 PRHDT and CDR2 FYEKMQ (reference sequence). The CDR3 has 15 residues. CDR3 nucleotide sequence: TGTGCCAGCAGCTTAGAGGGGCTCAGGACCGGGGAGCTGTTTTTT. This gives the protein CASSLEGLRTGELFF.

This clone was picked up a small number of times. The genes are TRBV6-4 and TRBJ1-4; D ambiguous. V lost 3 bases and J lost 6, with 11 bases in between. The CDR3 contains 14 residues. Germline values: CDR1 MRHNA, CDR2 SNTAGT. The CDR3 DNA follows: TGTGCCAGCAGTGAATATCAGGACGATGAAAAACTGTTTTTT. As protein: CASSEYQDDEKLFF.

This chain uses TRBV7-9 with TRBJ2-3; 13 bases are shared with TRBD2. This CDR3 contains 19 residues. Per germline, CDR1 SEHNR and CDR2 FQNEAQ (reference sequence). V shed 4 bases and J 4 bases; nucleotides not matched to a gene: 14. This chain's CDR3 is CASSYPPLAGGRDADTQYF. Written as DNA, the CDR3 is TGTGCCAGCAGCTACCCCCCACTAGCGGGGGGGCGGGACGCAGATACGCAGTATTTT. Complete variable domain (other parts from reference TRBV7-9 and TRBJ2-3): DTGVSQNPRHKITKRGQNVTFRCDPISEHNRLYWYRQTLGQGPEFLTYFQNEAQLEKSRLLSDRFSAERPKGSFSTLEIQRTEQGDSAMYLCASSYPPLAGGRDADTQYFGPGTRLTVL.

Written as DNA, the CDR3 is TGTGCCAGCAGCCCCCCGGAGACCCAGTACTTC. Its protein is CASSPPETQYF. The rearrangement uses TRBV11-2 and TRBJ2-5; D is ambiguous. The V gene's germline CDR1 is SGHAT and CDR2 FQNNGV. V lost 5 bases, J lost 5 bases, and 6 bases lay in between. This CDR3 contains 11 residues.

The chain joins TRBV4-1 to TRBJ2-5; the match to TRBD2 covers 10 bases. Germline CDR1 MGHRA, CDR2 YSYEKL. The CDR3 extends over 16 amino acids. The ends lost 0 bases at V and 5 bases at J; junction bases unmatched: 6. The CDR3 DNA reads as TGCGCCAGCAGCCAAGATCCTAGCGGGAGTGGGGAGACCCAGTACTTC. Translating gives CASSQDPSGSGETQYF.

This clone was recorded a few times. V usage is TRBV4-3 and J usage is TRBJ2-3; TRBD2 is a possible D gene (6 bases). Germline V gene lookup returns CDR1 LGHNA and CDR2 YSLEER. This CDR3 spans 17 amino acids. V lost 0 bases and J 4 bases, leaving 17 bases between the germline ends. CDR3 region: CASSQDLGLAIPDTQYF. The DNA for the CDR3 is TGCGCCAGCAGCCAAGATTTAGGCCTAGCGATCCCAGATACGCAGTATTTT.

This rearrangement joins TRBV4-3 to TRBJ1-5; the D is unclear. V was pared by 1 base and J by 5 bases, with 6 bases between. CDR1 is LGHNA, CDR2 YSLEER, per germline. This CDR3 has 13 residues. CDR3 DNA sequence: TGCGCCAGCAGCCAAGTGGTGCATCAGCCCCAGCATTTT. It codes for CASSQVVHQPQHF.

The chain employs TRBV2 and TRBJ2-5; 12 bases agree with TRBD1. This CDR3 region has 17 residues. Trimming at V came to 2 bases and at J to 5 bases, leaving 9 bases not matched to a gene. The germline gives CDR1 SNHLY, CDR2 FYNNEI. Here the CDR3 reads CASSEYRDRGLKETQYF. The CDR3 bases are TGTGCCAGCAGTGAATACCGGGACAGGGGGCTAAAGGAGACCCAGTACTTC.

The CDR3 protein is CASSQDAGTSSYEQYF. The DNA of the CDR3 is TGCGCCAGCAGCCAAGACGCGGGTACCAGCTCCTACGAGCAGTACTTC. The genes are TRBV4-3 and TRBJ2-7; possible D gene TRBD2, 5 bases. V was clipped by 0 bases and J by 0 bases, with 12 bases between them. Per the germline V gene, CDR1 is LGHNA and CDR2 is YSLEER. The CDR3 length is 16 residues.

In this sample, this clone turned up a few times. The chain joins TRBV23-1 to TRBJ1-6, with 7 bases that match TRBD1. TRBV23-1 is an ORF; its function is uncertain. CDR3 length: 13 amino acids. Germline trimming cut 10 bases from V and 6 bases from J; bases unmatched to any gene: 6. The CDR3 loop is CATTTGFNSPLHF. The CDR3 DNA is TGCGCCACCACGACAGGGTTTAATTCACCCCTCCACTTT.

The chain has TRBV27 and TRBJ2-7; 11 nucleotides align to TRBD2. This CDR3 is built from 15 residues. Germline loops: CDR1 MNHEY, CDR2 SMNVEV (reference sequence). Trimming took 6 bases from V and 2 from J; bases not matched to a gene: 6. The CDR3 spells CASSLTSGAAYEQYF. As DNA, the CDR3 is TGTGCCAGCAGCCTGACTAGCGGGGCCGCCTACGAGCAGTACTTC.

The gene calls are TRBV5-1 and TRBJ1-2; TRBD1 matches 9 bases. The CDR3 extends over 15 amino acids. In germline, CDR1 is SGHRS, CDR2 YFSETQ. V shed 6 bases and J 6 bases; nucleotides not matched to a gene: 12. The CDR3 is CASTLPGQGKDGYTF. In DNA form, the CDR3 reads TGCGCCAGCACTCTCCCCGGACAGGGGAAGGATGGCTACACCTTC. The complete variable domain, with remaining parts taken from reference TRBV5-1 and TRBJ1-2, reads KAGVTQTPRYLIKTRGQQVTLSCSPISGHRSVSWYQQTPGQGLQFLFEYFSETQRNKGNFPGRFSGRQFSNSRSEMNVSTLELGDSALYLCASTLPGQGKDGYTFGSGTRLTVV.

The V gene is TRBV4-1, the J gene TRBJ1-1; 8 bases are shared with TRBD1. J gave up 1 base and V 2 bases, and 3 bases lay outside the gene matches. The CDR3 consists of 15 residues. CDR1 is MGHRA and CDR2 is YSYEKL in the germline V gene. The CDR3 is CASSQLTGGNTEAFF. The CDR3 DNA is TGCGCCAGCAGCCAACTAACAGGGGGGAACACTGAAGCTTTCTTT.

This clone has only a few counts. This chain uses TRBV4-3 with TRBJ2-3; 9 bases align to TRBD2. The trim removed 0 bases at V and 8 bases at J, leaving 12 bases unmatched. The CDR3 consists of 17 residues. CDR1 and CDR2 from the germline V gene are LGHNA and YSLEER. This chain's CDR3 is CASSQDPRGGGARTQYF. CDR3 sequence (DNA): TGCGCCAGCAGCCAAGACCCCCGCGGCGGGGGGGCCCGTACGCAGTATTTT.

The chain employs TRBV4-1 and TRBJ2-3; the D is unclear. Germline values: CDR1 MGHRA, CDR2 YSYEKL. The V and J ends lost 0 bases and 0 bases respectively, with 10 bases between them. The CDR3 is made up of 16 amino acids. CDR3 region: CASSQERSYSTDTQYF. The CDR3 DNA reads as TGCGCCAGCAGCCAAGAGAGAAGCTATAGCACAGATACGCAGTATTTT.

The chain employs TRBV2 and TRBJ2-1; D may match TRBD1 or TRBD2 (5 bases each). The CDR3 sequence is 17 residues long. V gave up 2 bases and J gave up 3 bases, with 17 bases separating them. Germline CDR1 is SNHLY and CDR2 is FYNNEI. CDR3 DNA: TGTGCCAGCAGTGAACAGGGAGAGGAACTAGGCTACAATGAGCAGTTCTTC. Translation gives CASSEQGEELGYNEQFF.

V gene TRBV7-9 combines with J gene TRBJ2-7; no clear D gene. V shed 5 bases and J shed 2 bases, with 13 bases lying between them. The V gene's germline CDR1 is SEHNR and CDR2 FQNEAQ (reference sequence). This CDR3 spans 14 amino acids. CDR3 in amino acids: CASSPSTTAYEQYF. In nucleotides, the CDR3 is TGTGCCAGCAGCCCTAGTACAACGGCCTACGAGCAGTACTTC.

The rearrangement links TRBV4-2 to TRBJ2-6, with 12 bases aligning to TRBD1. CDR1 LGHNA and CDR2 YNFKEQ come from the germline V gene. Trimming at V came to 4 bases and at J to 3 bases, leaving 7 bases not matched to a gene. The CDR3 has 18 residues. DNA for the CDR3: TGTGCCAGCAGCCTATCCGGGACAGGGGGCGTTGGGGCCAACGTCCTGACTTTC. It specifies CASSLSGTGGVGANVLTF.

There are a few counts of this clone. The chain is built from TRBV4-1 and TRBJ2-1; D is unclear. Germline assignment: CDR1 MGHRA and CDR2 YSYEKL. V shed 4 bases and J shed 10 bases, with 14 bases lying between them. The CDR3 runs to 13 residues. CDR3 sequence: CASSPSRTGEQFF. CDR3 coding DNA: TGCGCCAGCAGCCCGTCCAGGACCGGGGAGCAGTTCTTC.

This chain links TRBV11-1 with TRBJ2-4; unclear D gene. Trimming cost V 1 base and J 9 bases, with 4 bases left between them. Germline CDR1 and CDR2: SGHAT and FQDESV (reference sequence). CDR3 length equals 11 residues. This CDR3 is CASSLGAIQYF. The CDR3 nucleotides read TGTGCCAGCAGCTTAGGGGCCATTCAGTACTTC.

The V gene is TRBV27, the J gene TRBJ2-6; 9 bases agree with TRBD2. This CDR3 has 19 amino acids. Germline loops: CDR1 MNHEY, CDR2 SMNVEV (reference sequence). V was clipped by 2 bases and J by 2 bases; unmatched bases: 10. DNA for the CDR3: TGTGCCAGCAGTTTAATTTCGCCTAGCGGGATAACTGGGGCCAACGTCCTGACTTTC. Amino acid sequence: CASSLISPSGITGANVLTF.

This clone is a singleton in its sample. This chain links TRBV5-1 with TRBJ2-5, with D possibly matching TRBD1 (6 bases). The germline V gene has CDR1 SGHRS and CDR2 YFSETQ. The CDR3 runs 14 residues. The V and J ends lost 4 bases and 5 bases respectively, with 15 bases between them. In DNA form, the CDR3 reads TGCGCCAGCAGCCCCTTCCGGGACATCGAGACCCAGTACTTC. Its protein is CASSPFRDIETQYF. Filled out from reference TRBV5-1 and TRBJ2-5, the complete variable domain reads KAGVTQTPRYLIKTRGQQVTLSCSPISGHRSVSWYQQTPGQGLQFLFEYFSETQRNKGNFPGRFSGRQFSNSRSEMNVSTLELGDSALYLCASSPFRDIETQYFGPGTRLLVL.

The gene calls are TRBV7-2 and TRBJ2-3; D ambiguous. Germline values: CDR1 SGHTA, CDR2 FQGNSA. V lost 5 bases to trimming and J lost 4 bases, with 16 bases between them. The CDR3 runs 15 residues. The CDR3 DNA reads as TGTGCCAGCAGCCCGGTTTCGACGTTGGCAGATACGCAGTATTTT. As protein: CASSPVSTLADTQYF.

This clone showed up just a few times. The chain uses TRBV4-1 and TRBJ2-7, with D uncertain. Germline V gene data show CDR1 as MGHRA and CDR2 as YSYEKL. The V end was cut by 0 bases, the J end by 4 bases, with 10 bases between. CDR3 size: 14 residues. CDR3 protein: CASSQEQVSYEQYF. CDR3 in DNA: TGCGCCAGCAGCCAAGAGCAGGTTTCTTACGAGCAGTACTTC.